This T cell receptor beta chain was sequenced during a study of CD8+ T cells in alopecia areata. Study as a whole: Severity in treated patients was scored by percentage of scalp area affected.

The germline V gene encodes CDR1 MNHEY and CDR2 SMNVEV (reference sequence). Trimming stripped 2 bases from V and 1 base from J, with 13 bases between. The CDR3 runs 16 residues. Indicated treatment: oral pan-JAK inhibitor, 5-10 mg twice daily. As regards this clone: Its antigen remains unidentified.

cDNA serving as the sequencing template came from extracted, reverse transcribed RNA. TCRdb keeps only in-frame clones here, not all; method: immunoSEQ multiplex PCR. Of some 210,000 clones in the sample, over 60% were seen once. General study results and limits: The treated group had a single nonresponder, limiting CD8+ expansion-response conclusions. Scalp sample data also include resident alphabeta T cells from normal skin.

The V gene is TRBV27, the J gene TRBJ2-3, with D possibly being TRBD2 (7 bases). The material was CD4+ T cells sorted from blood, obtained at week 44, from a patient treated with tofacitinib. This clonotype was sampled from a human donor with alopecia areata. This chain's CDR3 is CASSLGRGPRTDTQYF. In DNA, the CDR3 is TGTGCCAGCAGTTTAGGGCGGGGGCCCCGCACAGATACGCAGTATTTT.